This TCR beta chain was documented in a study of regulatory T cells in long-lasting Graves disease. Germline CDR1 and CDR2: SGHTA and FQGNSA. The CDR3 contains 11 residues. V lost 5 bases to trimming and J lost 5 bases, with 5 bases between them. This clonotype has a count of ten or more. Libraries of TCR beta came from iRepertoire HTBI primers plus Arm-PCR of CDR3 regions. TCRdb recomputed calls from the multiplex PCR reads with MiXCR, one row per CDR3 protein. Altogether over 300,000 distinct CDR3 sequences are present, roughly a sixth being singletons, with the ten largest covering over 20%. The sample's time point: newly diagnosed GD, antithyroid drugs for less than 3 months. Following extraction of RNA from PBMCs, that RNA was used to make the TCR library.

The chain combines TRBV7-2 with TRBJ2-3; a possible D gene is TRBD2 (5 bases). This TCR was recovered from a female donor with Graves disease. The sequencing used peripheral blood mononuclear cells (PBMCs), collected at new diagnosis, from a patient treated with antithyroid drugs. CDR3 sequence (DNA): TGTGCCAGCAGCGAGGGAGATACGCAGTATTTT. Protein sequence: CASSEGDTQYF. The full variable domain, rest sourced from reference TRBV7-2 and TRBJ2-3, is GAGVSQSPSNKVTEKGKDVELRCDPISGHTALYWYRQSLGQGLEFLIYFQGNSAPDKSGLPSDRFSAERTGGSVSTLTIQRTQQEDSAVYLCASSEGDTQYFGPGTRLTVL.